A selection of T cell receptor beta chains follows, all from one sample in a study of OX40 agonist ivuxolimab in advanced cancers. Some clones are missing from TCRdb's copy, which holds only in-frame ones; the method was immunoSEQ multiplex PCR. The repertoire consists of 65,000 to 70,000 clones, with over 60% occurring once and the leading ten covering over 2%. Here the sequenced sample was CD4+ or CD8+ T cells sorted from blood, taken in a trial of the OX40 agonist ivuxolimab. All receptors come from an adult with an advanced solid tumor such as melanoma, head and neck, liver or kidney cancer. The CDR3 runs from the conserved cysteine through the conserved F or W. The D gene is left open where the match is weak.

>NA|TRBJ1-2|TRBV28
CASRAYGYTF
>NA|TRBJ1-3|TRBV6-1
CASSAAASSGNTIYF
>TRBD2|TRBJ2-5|TRBV12-5
CASGLVTLAGGQETQYF
>TRBD2|TRBJ2-1|TRBV6-4
CASSASGRAKGEQFF
>NA|TRBJ1-1|TRBV30
CAWSMGTEAFF
>NA|TRBJ2-5|TRBV5-1
CASSLARTERLGETQYF
>TRBD2|TRBJ2-3|TRBV2
CASRWSSGGGDTQYF
>NA|TRBJ1-2|TRBV28
CASSFGRSNYGYTF
>NA|TRBJ2-3|TRBV20-1
CSGEQGDTQYF
>NA|TRBJ1-2|TRBV20-1
CSAQQYGYTF
>NA|TRBJ2-7|TRBV27
CASSLDAGSYEQYF
>TRBD1|TRBJ2-3|TRBV27
CASSSPGQGSDTQYF
>NA|TRBJ2-6|TRBV19
CASSIGGRRSGANVLTF
>TRBD1|TRBJ2-7|TRBV4-2
CASSQEGTGWAYEQYF
>NA|TRBJ1-4|TRBV5-1
CASSLNQGRNEKLFF
>NA|TRBJ2-5|TRBV18
CASSPYQETQYF
>NA|TRBJ2-1|TRBV9
CASSVGTGFNEQFF
>NA|TRBJ1-1|TRBV30
CAWSSGEGEAFF
>NA|TRBJ1-4|TRBV27
CASSQQGNGKLFF
>TRBD2|TRBJ2-3|TRBV27
CASSSRGGSLTDTQYF
>NA|TRBJ2-6|TRBV27
CASSPLQGSGANVLTF
>NA|TRBJ1-2|TRBV10-3
CAISRSGEDYGYTF
>TRBD2|TRBJ2-7|TRBV5-1
CASSLSASGRNDRSYEQYF
>NA|TRBJ2-1|TRBV2
CASSSPGTKTQITAYNEQFF
>NA|TRBJ1-3|TRBV7-9
CASSLNSRSGNTIYF
>TRBD1|TRBJ2-7|TRBV19
CASSIAGGSYEQYF
>NA|TRBJ1-1|TRBV5-4
CASSLAGGVRTEAFF
>NA|TRBJ2-7|TRBV6-6
CASSSYGTPYEQYF
>NA|TRBJ1-3|TRBV21-1
CASSKKKGTGVGNTIYF
>NA|TRBJ1-4|TRBV6-6
CASSWGASNEKLFF
>TRBD1|TRBJ1-2|TRBV30
CAWSPHRGFHGYTF
>NA|TRBJ2-7|TRBV18
CASSPPPGGRRDEQYF
>TRBD1|TRBJ2-7|TRBV5-1
CASRPALTGAREQYF
>NA|TRBJ1-2|TRBV28
CASSSVVNYGYTF
>TRBD1|TRBJ1-4|TRBV5-1
CASSLAGTGGGGEKLFF
>TRBD1|TRBJ1-5|TRBV2
CASNGQGGNQPQHF
>NA|TRBJ1-5|TRBV30
CAWSSRTWMLSNQPQHF
>TRBD1|TRBJ1-4|TRBV9
CASSVGVWDRGSTNEKLFF
>TRBD1|TRBJ2-2|TRBV7-6
CASSTNFRTGLGELFF
>TRBD2|TRBJ2-3|TRBV30
CAWRSGTSGDTQYF
>TRBD1|TRBJ1-1|TRBV10-3
CAISESDRGRGNTEAFF